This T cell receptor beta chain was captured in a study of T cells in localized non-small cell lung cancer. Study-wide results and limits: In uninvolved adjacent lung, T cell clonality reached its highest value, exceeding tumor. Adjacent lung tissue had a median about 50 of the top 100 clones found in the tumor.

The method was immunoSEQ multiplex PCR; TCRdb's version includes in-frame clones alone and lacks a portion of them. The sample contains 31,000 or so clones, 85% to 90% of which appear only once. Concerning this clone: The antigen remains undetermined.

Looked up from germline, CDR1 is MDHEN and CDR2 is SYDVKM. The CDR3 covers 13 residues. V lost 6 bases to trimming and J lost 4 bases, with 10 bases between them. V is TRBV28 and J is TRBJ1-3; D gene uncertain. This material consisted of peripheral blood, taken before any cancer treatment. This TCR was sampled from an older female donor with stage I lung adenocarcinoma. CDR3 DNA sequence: TGTGCCAGCAGACGCGGACCCGGAAACACCATATATTTT. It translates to CASRRGPGNTIYF.